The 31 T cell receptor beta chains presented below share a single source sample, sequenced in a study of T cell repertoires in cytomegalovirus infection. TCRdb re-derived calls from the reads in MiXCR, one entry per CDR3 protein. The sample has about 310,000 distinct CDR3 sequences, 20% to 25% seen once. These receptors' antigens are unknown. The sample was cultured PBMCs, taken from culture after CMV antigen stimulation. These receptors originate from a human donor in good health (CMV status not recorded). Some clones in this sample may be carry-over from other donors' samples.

CDR3 in DNA: TGTGCCAGCAGCCGCGCCGGGACAGGGAGCGGCTACACCTTC. This encodes CASSRAGTGSGYTF. The chain has TRBV5-6 and TRBJ1-2; 9 positions agree with TRBD1. V dropped 4 bases and J dropped 8; count of bases not matched to a gene: 9. Per the germline V gene, CDR1 is SGHDT and CDR2 is YYEEEE. This CDR3 contains 14 residues.

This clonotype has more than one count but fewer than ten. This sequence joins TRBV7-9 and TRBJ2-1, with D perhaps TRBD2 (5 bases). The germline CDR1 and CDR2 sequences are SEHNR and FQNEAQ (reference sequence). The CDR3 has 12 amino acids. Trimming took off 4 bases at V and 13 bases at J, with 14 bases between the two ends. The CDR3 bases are TGTGCCAGCAGCTCCCCTACTAGTCCACAGTTCTTC. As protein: CASSSPTSPQFF.

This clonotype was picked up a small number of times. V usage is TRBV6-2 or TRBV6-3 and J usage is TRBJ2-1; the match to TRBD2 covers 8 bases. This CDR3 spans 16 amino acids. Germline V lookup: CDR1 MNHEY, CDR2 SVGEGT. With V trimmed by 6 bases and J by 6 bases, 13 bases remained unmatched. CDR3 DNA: TGTGCCAGCAGCGGAGGTGTGGGACTAGATGCCAATGAGCAGTTCTTC. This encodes CASSGGVGLDANEQFF.

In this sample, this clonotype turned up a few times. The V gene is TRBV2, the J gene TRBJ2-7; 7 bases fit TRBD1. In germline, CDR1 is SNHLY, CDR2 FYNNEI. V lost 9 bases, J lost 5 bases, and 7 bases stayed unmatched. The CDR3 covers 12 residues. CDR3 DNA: TGTGCCAGTAAGACAGGGATTCACGAGCAGTACGTC. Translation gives CASKTGIHEQYV.

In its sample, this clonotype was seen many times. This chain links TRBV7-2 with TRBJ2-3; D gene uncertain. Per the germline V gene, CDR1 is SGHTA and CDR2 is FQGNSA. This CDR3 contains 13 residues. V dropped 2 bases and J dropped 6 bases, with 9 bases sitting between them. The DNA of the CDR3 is TGTGCCAGCAGCTTATTCGGAGCCGATACGCAGTATTTT. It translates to CASSLFGADTQYF.

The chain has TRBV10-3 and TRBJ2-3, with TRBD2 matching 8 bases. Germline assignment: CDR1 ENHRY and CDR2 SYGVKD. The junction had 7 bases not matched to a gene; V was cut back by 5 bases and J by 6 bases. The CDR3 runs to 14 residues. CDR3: CAISKREMSDTQYF. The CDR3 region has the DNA TGTGCCATCAGTAAGCGGGAGATGTCCGATACGCAGTATTTT.

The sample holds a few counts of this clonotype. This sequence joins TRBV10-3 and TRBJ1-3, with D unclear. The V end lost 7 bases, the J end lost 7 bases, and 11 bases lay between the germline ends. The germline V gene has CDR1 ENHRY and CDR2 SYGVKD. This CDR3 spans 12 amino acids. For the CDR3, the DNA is TGTGCCATCAAAAAGGCGGGGAACACCATATATTTT. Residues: CAIKKAGNTIYF.

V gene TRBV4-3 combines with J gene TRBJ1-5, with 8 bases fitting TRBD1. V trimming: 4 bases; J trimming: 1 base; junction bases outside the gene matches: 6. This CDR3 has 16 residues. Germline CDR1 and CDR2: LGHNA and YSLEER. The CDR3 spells CASSPGQGLSNQPQHF. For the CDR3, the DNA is TGCGCCAGCAGCCCAGGACAGGGTTTGAGCAATCAGCCCCAGCATTTT.

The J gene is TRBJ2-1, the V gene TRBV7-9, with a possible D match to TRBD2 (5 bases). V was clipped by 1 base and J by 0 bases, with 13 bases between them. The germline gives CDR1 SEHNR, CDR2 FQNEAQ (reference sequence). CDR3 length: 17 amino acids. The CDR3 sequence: CASSLEGSGSSYNEQFF. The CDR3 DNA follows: TGTGCCAGCAGCTTAGAGGGAAGCGGTAGCTCCTACAATGAGCAGTTCTTC.

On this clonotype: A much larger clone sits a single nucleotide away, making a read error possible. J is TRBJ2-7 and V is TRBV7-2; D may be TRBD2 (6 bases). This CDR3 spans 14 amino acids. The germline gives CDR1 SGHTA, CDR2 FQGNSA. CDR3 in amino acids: CVSSLDRGTYEQYV. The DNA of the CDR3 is TGTGTCAGCAGCTTAGACCGGGGGACGTACGAGCAGTACGTC.

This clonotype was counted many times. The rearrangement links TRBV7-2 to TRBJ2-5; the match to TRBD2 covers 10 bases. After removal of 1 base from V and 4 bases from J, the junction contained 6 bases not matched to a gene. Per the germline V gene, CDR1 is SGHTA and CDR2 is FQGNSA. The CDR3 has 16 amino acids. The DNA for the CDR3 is TGTGCCAGCAGCTTAGATTCTAGCGGGAGTTCAGAGACCCAGTACTTC. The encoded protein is CASSLDSSGSSETQYF.

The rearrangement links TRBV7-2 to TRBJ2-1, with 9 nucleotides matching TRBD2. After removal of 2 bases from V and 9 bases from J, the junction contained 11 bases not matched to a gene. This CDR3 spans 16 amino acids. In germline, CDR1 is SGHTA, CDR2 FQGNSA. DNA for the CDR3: TGTGCCAGCAGCTTACAGGGCGGGAGGGCCCTCACTGAGCAGTTCTTC. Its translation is CASSLQGGRALTEQFF.

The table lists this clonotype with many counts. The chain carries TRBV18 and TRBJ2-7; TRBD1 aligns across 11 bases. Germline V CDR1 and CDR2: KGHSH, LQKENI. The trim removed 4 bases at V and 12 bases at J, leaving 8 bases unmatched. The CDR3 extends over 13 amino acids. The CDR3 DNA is TGTGCCAGCTCACAGGGACAGGGGGATGACCCGTACTTC. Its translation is CASSQGQGDDPYF.

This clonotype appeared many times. The CDR3 DNA is TGTGCCAGCAGTTCGCTAGCGGGAGTGTACAATGAGCAGTTCTTC. Translated: CASSSLAGVYNEQFF. The chain is built from TRBV7-2 and TRBJ2-1; 10 bases fit TRBD2. CDR1 is SGHTA and CDR2 is FQGNSA in the germline V gene. The CDR3 runs to 15 residues. The J segment lost 4 bases and the V segment lost 6 bases, leaving 6 bases of the junction unmatched.

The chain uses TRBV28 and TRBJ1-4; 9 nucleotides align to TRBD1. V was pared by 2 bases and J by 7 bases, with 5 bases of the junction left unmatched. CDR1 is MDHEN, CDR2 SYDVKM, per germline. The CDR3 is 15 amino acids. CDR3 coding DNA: TGTGCCAGCAGTTTAGGGACAGGGCAGATTGAAAAACTGTTTTTT. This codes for CASSLGTGQIEKLFF. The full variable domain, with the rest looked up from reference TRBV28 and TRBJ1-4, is DVKVTQSSRYLVKRTGEKVFLECVQDMDHENMFWYRQDPGLGLRLIYFSYDVKMKEKGDIPEGYSVSREKKERFSLILESASTNQTSMYLCASSLGTGQIEKLFFGSGTQLSVL.

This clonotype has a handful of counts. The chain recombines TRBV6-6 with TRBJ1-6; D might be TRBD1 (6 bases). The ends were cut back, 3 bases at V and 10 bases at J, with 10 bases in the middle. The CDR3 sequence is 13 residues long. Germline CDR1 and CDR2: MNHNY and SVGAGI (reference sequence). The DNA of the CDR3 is TGTGCCAGCAGTTATCAGGGGAACTCACCCCTCCACTTT. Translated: CASSYQGNSPLHF.

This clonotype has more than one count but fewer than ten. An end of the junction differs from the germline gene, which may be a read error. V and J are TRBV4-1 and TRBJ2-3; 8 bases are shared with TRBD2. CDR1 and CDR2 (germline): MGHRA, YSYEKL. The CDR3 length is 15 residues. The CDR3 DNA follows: TGTGCCAGCAGCCCTAGGGCGGGGGGAGAGGATACGCAGTATTTT. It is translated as CASSPRAGGEDTQYF.

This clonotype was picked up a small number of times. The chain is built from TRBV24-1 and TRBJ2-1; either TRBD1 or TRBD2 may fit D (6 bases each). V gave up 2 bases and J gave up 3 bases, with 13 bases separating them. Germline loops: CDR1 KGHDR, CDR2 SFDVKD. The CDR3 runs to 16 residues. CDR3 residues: CATSDYSRGVYNEQFF. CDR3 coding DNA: TGTGCCACCAGTGATTATTCTAGGGGGGTCTACAATGAGCAGTTCTTC.

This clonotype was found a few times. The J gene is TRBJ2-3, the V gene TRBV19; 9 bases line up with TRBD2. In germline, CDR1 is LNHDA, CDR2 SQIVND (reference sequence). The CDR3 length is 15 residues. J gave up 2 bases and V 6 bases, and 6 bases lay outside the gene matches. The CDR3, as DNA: TGTGCCAGTAGCCTTATAGCGGGGGCCACAGATACGCAGTATTTT. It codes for CASSLIAGATDTQYF.

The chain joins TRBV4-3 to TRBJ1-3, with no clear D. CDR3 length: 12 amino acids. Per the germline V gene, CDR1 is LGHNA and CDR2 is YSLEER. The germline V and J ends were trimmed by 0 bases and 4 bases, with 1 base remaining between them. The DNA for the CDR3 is TGCGCCAGCAGCCAAGAAGGAAACACCATATATTTT. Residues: CASSQEGNTIYF.

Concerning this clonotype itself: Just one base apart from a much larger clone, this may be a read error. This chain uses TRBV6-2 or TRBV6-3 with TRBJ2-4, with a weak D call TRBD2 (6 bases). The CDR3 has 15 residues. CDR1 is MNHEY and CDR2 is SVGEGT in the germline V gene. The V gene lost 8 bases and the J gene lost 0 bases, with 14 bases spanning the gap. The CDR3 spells CASGESGVAKNIQYF. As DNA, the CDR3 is TGTGCCAGCGGAGAATCGGGGGTAGCCAAAAACATTCAGTACTTC.

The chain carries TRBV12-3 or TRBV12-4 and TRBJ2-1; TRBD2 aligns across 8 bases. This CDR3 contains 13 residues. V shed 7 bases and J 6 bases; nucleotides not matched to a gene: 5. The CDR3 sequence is CASTAGLGNEQFF. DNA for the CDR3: TGTGCCAGCACCGCGGGACTAGGCAATGAGCAGTTCTTC.

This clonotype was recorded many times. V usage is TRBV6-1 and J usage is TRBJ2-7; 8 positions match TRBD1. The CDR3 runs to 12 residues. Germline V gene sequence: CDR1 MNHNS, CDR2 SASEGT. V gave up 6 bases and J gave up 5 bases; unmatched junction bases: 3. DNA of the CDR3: TGTGCCAGCAGCGACAGGGGAGACGAGCAGTACTTC. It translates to CASSDRGDEQYF.

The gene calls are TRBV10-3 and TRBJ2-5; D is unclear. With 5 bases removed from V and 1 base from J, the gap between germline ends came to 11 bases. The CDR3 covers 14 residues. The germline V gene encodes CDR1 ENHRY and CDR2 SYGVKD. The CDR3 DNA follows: TGTGCCATCAGTTCCTCCGTTCCCCAAGAGACCCAGTACTTC. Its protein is CAISSSVPQETQYF.

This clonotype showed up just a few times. The CDR3 bases are TGTGCCAGCAGCCCCGGAGGGAGGGTCACAGATACGCAGTATTTT. Residues: CASSPGGRVTDTQYF. V gene TRBV9 combines with J gene TRBJ2-3, with TRBD2 identical over 7 bases. Losses at the gene ends were 4 bases for V and 2 bases for J; bases not matched to a gene: 7. The CDR3 length is 15 residues. In germline, CDR1 is SGDLS, CDR2 YYNGEE.

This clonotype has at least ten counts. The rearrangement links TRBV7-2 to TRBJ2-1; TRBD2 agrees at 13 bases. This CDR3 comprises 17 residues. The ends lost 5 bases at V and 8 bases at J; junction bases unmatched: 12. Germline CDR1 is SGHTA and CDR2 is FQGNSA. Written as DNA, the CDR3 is TGTGCCAGCAGCCTACCCGCCGGACTAGCGGGAGCCGATGAGCAGTTCTTC. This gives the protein CASSLPAGLAGADEQFF. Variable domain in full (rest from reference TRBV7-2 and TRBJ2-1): GAGVSQSPSNKVTEKGKDVELRCDPISGHTALYWYRQSLGQGLEFLIYFQGNSAPDKSGLPSDRFSAERTGGSVSTLTIQRTQQEDSAVYLCASSLPAGLAGADEQFFGPGTRLTVL.

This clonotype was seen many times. This CDR3 reads CASSQPQGAVSRENGYTF. The CDR3 DNA sequence: TGCGCCAGCAGCCAACCTCAGGGGGCGGTTAGTCGAGAGAATGGCTACACCTTC. This chain joins TRBV4-1 and TRBJ1-2; 8 bases are shared with TRBD1. Germline loops: CDR1 MGHRA, CDR2 YSYEKL. CDR3 length: 18 residues. Trimming at V came to 2 bases and at J to 6 bases, leaving 17 bases not matched to a gene.

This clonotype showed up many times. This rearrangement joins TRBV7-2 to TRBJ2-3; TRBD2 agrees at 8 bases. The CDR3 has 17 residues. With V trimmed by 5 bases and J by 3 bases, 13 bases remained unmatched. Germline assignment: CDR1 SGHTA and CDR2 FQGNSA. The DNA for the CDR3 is TGTGCCAGCAGCCCCCTAGGCGGGACTAGTGAAACAGATACGCAGTATTTT. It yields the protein CASSPLGGTSETDTQYF.

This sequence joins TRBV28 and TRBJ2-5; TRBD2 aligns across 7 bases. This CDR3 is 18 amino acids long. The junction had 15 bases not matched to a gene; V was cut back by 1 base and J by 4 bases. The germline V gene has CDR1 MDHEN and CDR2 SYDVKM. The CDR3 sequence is CASSLYSARAWGGETQYF. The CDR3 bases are TGTGCCAGCAGTTTATATTCGGCTCGGGCGTGGGGGGGAGAGACCCAGTACTTC. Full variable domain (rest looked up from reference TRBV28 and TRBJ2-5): DVKVTQSSRYLVKRTGEKVFLECVQDMDHENMFWYRQDPGLGLRLIYFSYDVKMKEKGDIPEGYSVSREKKERFSLILESASTNQTSMYLCASSLYSARAWGGETQYFGPGTRLLVL.

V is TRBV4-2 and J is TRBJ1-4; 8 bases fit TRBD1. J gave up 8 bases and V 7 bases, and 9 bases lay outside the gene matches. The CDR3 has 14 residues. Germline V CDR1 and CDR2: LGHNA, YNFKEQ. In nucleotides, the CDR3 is TGTGCCAGCAATTCGGACAGGGTTAGAGAAAAACTGTTTTTT. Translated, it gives CASNSDRVREKLFF.

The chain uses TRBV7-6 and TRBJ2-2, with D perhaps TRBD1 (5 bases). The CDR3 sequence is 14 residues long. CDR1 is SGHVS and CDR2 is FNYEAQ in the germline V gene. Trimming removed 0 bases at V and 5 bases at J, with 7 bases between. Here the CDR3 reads CASSLATVTGELFF. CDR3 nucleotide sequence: TGTGCCAGCAGCTTAGCGACAGTAACCGGGGAGCTGTTTTTT.